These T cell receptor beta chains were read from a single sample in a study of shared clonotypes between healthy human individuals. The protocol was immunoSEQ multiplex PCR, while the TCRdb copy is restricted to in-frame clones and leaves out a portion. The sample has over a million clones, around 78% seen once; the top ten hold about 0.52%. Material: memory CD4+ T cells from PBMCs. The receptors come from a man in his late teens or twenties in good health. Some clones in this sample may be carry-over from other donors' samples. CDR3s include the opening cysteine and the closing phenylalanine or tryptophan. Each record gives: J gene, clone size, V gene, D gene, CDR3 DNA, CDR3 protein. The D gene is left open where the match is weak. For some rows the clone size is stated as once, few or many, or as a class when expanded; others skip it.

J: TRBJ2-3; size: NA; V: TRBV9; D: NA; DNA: TGTGCCAGCAGCGCCCGGGAGCGCACAGATACGCAGTATTTT; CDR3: CASSARERTDTQYF
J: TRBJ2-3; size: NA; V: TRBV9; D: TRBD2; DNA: TGTGCCAGCAGCGTAGGGTCGCTAACCGGGACTAGCGCAGATACGCAGTATTTT; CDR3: CASSVGSLTGTSADTQYF
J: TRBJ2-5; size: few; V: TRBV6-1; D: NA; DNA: TGTGCCAGCAGTGAATGGTCCGAGACCCAGTACTTC; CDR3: CASSEWSETQYF
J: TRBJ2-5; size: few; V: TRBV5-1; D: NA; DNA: TGCGCCAGCAGCTTGGGGGCGGCCCAAGAGACCCAGTACTTC; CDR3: CASSLGAAQETQYF
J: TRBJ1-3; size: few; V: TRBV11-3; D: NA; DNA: TGTGCCAGCAGCTTAGGCTTTGGAAACACCATATATTTT; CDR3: CASSLGFGNTIYF
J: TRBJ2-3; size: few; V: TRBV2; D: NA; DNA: TGTGCCAGCAGTGAGAGGGATACGCAGTATTTT; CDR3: CASSERDTQYF
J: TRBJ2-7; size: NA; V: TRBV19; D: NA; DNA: TGTGCCAGTAGTATTATAGGTCGGGAGCAGTACTTC; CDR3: CASSIIGREQYF
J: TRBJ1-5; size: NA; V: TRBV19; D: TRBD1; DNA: TGTGCCAGTAGTGCCGGGACAGGGCGACATCAGCCCCAGCATTTT; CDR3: CASSAGTGRHQPQHF
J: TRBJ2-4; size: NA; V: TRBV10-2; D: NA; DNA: TGCGCCAGCAGTGAGTCAGAGGGAAACATTCAGTACTTC; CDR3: CASSESEGNIQYF
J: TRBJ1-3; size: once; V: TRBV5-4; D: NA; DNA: TGTGCCAGCAGCCCGGGAGGCTCGAAAAGCTCTGGAAACACCATATATTTT; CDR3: CASSPGGSKSSGNTIYF
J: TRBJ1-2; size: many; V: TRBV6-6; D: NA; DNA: TGTGCCAGCAGCCCCGGGACATCCACCTATGGCTACACCTTC; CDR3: CASSPGTSTYGYTF
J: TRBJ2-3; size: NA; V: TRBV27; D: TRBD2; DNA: TGTGCCAGCAGCCAACGACTAGCGGGAGTTCGTACGCAGTATTTT; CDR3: CASSQRLAGVRTQYF
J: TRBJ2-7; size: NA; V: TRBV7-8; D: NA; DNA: TGTGCCAGCAGCCCCCCGCCAGCAGGGCCCTACGAGCAGTACTTC; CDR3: CASSPPPAGPYEQYF
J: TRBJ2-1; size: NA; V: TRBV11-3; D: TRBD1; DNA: TGTGCCAGCAGCCTAGGACAGGGGGACTACAATGAGCAGTTCTTC; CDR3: CASSLGQGDYNEQFF
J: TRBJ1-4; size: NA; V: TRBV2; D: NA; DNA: TGTGCCAGCAGTGAACAGGGCCCTTTTTTTGGAAAACTGTTTTTT; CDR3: CASSEQGPFFGKLFF
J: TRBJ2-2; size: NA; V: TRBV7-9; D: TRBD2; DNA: TGTGCCAGCAGCCCGGGACTAGCGGGAGTCGGCACCGGGGAGCTGTTTTTT; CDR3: CASSPGLAGVGTGELFF
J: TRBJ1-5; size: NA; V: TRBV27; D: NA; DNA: TGTGCCACCAGACCACGGGGCAATCAGCCCCAGCATTTT; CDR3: CATRPRGNQPQHF
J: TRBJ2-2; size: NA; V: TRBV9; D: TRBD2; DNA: TGTGCCAGCAGCGTAGGCGGGAGTCACACCGGGGAGCTGTTTTTT; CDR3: CASSVGGSHTGELFF
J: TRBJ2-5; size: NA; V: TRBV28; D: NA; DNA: TGTGCCAGCAGGGCAACGGGGGCGAGTCGGGAGACCCAGTACTTC; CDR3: CASRATGASRETQYF
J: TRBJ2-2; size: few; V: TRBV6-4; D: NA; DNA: TGTGCCAGCAGTGACAGGGCCGGCACCGGGGAGCTGTTTTTT; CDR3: CASSDRAGTGELFF
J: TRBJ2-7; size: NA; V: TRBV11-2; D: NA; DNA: TGTGCCAGCAGCTTAGGGAATAGCGGCTCCTACGAGCAGTACTTC; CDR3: CASSLGNSGSYEQYF
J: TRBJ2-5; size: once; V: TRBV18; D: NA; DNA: TGTGCCAGCTCACCCCCTGCCTCAAATCAAGAGACCCAGTACTTC; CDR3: CASSPPASNQETQYF
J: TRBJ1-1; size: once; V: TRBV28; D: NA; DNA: TGTGCCACCAGGACGGGGCCCGCTGGAGCTTTCTTT; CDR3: CATRTGPAGAFF
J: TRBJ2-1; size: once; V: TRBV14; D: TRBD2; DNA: TGTGCCAGCAGCCAAACAACTAGCGGCTACAATGAGCAGTTCTTC; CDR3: CASSQTTSGYNEQFF
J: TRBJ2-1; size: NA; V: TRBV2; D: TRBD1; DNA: TGTGCCAGCAGTGAACAGGGGGCTGAGCAGTTCTTC; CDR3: CASSEQGAEQFF
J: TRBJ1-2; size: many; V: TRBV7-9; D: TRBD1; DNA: TGTGCCAGCAGCTTTGGGGACAGGGAAGTGAATGGCTACACCTTC; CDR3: CASSFGDREVNGYTF
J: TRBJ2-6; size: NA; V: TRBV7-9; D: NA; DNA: TGTGCCAGCAGCTCCTGGGGGGACAGTAGTGGAGCCAACGTCCTGACTTTC; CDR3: CASSSWGDSSGANVLTF
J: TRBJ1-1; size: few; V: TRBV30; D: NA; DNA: TGTGCCTGGAGTGTCGGGGAGGGTACTGAAGCTTTCTTT; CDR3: CAWSVGEGTEAFF
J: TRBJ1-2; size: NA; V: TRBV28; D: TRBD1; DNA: TGTGCCAGCAGTTCCTCGGGACAGGCAATTGAGGGCTACACCTTC; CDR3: CASSSSGQAIEGYTF
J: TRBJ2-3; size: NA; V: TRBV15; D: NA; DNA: TGTGCCACGCAGAGTGTGGCAGATACGCAGTATTTT; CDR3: CATQSVADTQYF
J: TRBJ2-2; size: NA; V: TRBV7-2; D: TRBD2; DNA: TGTGCCAGCAGCTTTGCAAGCGGGAGTGTAGTGCCCACCGGGGAGCTGTTTTTT; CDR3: CASSFASGSVVPTGELFF
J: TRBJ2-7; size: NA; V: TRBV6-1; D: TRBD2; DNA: TGTGCCAGCATCCTAGCGGGAGGTTCCTACGAGCAGTACTTC; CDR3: CASILAGGSYEQYF
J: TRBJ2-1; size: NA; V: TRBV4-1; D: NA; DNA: TGCGCCAGCAGCCCCCAGCGTGATGAGCAGTTCTTC; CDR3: CASSPQRDEQFF
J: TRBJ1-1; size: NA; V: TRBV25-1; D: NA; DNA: TGTGCCAGCACCACTGCTTCAGGGTCCGGGGTATTT; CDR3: CASTTASGSGVF
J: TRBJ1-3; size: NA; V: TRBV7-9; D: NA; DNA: TGTGCCAGCAGCTCCCCAGAGAACTCTGGAAACACCATATATTTT; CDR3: CASSSPENSGNTIYF
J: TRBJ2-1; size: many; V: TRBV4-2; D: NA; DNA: TGTGCCAGCAGCCCCTCGGCCAGGATCGATAGCAATGAGCAGTTCTTC; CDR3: CASSPSARIDSNEQFF
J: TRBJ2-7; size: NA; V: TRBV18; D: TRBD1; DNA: TGTGCCAGCTCGTCGGCCGGGACAGCCTACGAGCAGTACTTC; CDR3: CASSSAGTAYEQYF
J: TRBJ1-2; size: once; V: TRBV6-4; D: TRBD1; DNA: TGTGCCAGCAGTGAATCAGGGGGTGGCTACACCTTC; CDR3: CASSESGGGYTF
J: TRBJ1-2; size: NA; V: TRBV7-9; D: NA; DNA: TGTGCCAGCCGAAGGGGCGGTGATTCCCTCACTTCTGGCTACACCTTC; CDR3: CASRRGGDSLTSGYTF
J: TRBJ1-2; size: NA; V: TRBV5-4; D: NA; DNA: TGTGCCAGCAGCGACGGGTCCGTTGGAGGCTACACCTTC; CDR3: CASSDGSVGGYTF
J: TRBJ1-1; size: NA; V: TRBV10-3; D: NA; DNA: TGTGCCATCAGTGTTAAGGGGATGAACACTGAAGCTTTCTTT; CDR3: CAISVKGMNTEAFF
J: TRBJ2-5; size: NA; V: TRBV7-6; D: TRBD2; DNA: TGTGCCAGCAGCAAACTAGCGGGAGGGGTCCAAGAGACCCAGTACTTC; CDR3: CASSKLAGGVQETQYF
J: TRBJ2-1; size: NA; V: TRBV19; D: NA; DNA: TGTGCCAGTAGTATAGGCGACCCGTCTTACAATGAGCAGTTCTTC; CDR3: CASSIGDPSYNEQFF
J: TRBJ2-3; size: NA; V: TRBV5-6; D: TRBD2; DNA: TGTGCCAGCAGCTTTCGGGGGCTAGCGGGAGTATTAGATACGCAGTATTTT; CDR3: CASSFRGLAGVLDTQYF